The rows below give T cell receptor beta chains drawn from one sample of a study of blood T cells in healthy people across ages. TCRdb fed the 5' RACE reads into MiXCR, producing one record per CDR3 protein. The table shows fewer than 900,000 distinct CDR3 sequences, with roughly 47% occurring only once. Sequencing was performed on blood. The receptors come from a woman aged 60-75 years in good health. The conserved cysteine and the conserved F or W are not part of the CDR3 here. Fields, in order: J gene, V gene, CDR3 protein.

TRBJ2-3 TRBV29-1 SLLAGGRGTDTQY
TRBJ1-4 TRBV20-1 SAALAGLPEKLF
TRBJ2-1 TRBV13 ASSRGTGGYEQF
TRBJ2-5 TRBV2 ASSTEPSNEQY
TRBJ2-5 TRBV7-2 ANSLADGYGQETQY
TRBJ2-3 TRBV18 ASSLATADTQY
TRBJ2-7 TRBV15 ATRMTGESYEQY
TRBJ2-3 TRBV12-3/TRBV12-4 ASSFGVSADMQY
TRBJ2-1 TRBV27 ASSPGASGGNEQF
TRBJ2-1 TRBV7-3 ASSLGWGQGENEQF
TRBJ2-7 TRBV6-2/TRBV6-3 ASRMGQGVYEQY
TRBJ2-5 TRBV10-3 AISVGGAGNEQY
TRBJ2-3 TRBV20-1 SASLTWDDRGADTQY
TRBJ2-7 TRBV3-1 ASSQGLAGEQY
TRBJ1-2 TRBV30 ALNPENYGYT
TRBJ1-2 TRBV7-9 ASSEGQGSYGYT
TRBJ2-2 TRBV5-1 ASSLGSTTGGELF
TRBJ2-5 TRBV3-1 ASSQDMTHRAQY
TRBJ2-7 TRBV6-5 ASSYYTRTGEQY
TRBJ2-7 TRBV6-1 ASSERVSGNEQY
TRBJ1-1 TRBV28 ASNIGTEAF
TRBJ1-1 TRBV2 ASRYGTGGGNTEAF
TRBJ2-1 TRBV7-2 ATQPWLAGDNEQF
TRBJ2-1 TRBV28 ASRTPQTNEQF
TRBJ2-4 TRBV27 ASRRGTGNKNIQY
TRBJ1-5 TRBV15 ATSRDPGYNQPQH
TRBJ1-3 TRBV4-1 ASSQELGVSGNTIY
TRBJ1-2 TRBV20-1 SARPLAGGQGAFGYT
TRBJ2-1 TRBV6-6 ASTAGGYSYNEQF
TRBJ1-2 TRBV6-6 ASSPGDSRYT
TRBJ2-5 TRBV7-2 ASSSTWETQY
TRBJ2-7 TRBV27 ASSFDGGTSMTTPYEQY
TRBJ2-1 TRBV9 ASSVGWTSGTNEQF
TRBJ1-4 TRBV3-1 ASSHPAAGRNEKLF
TRBJ2-2 TRBV30 AWDRGLGGELF
TRBJ1-4 TRBV9 ASSVGDSNEKLF
TRBJ2-1 TRBV27 ASSSGVAYNEQF
- TRBV11-2 ASSIATGQGWYEQY
TRBJ2-5 TRBV29-1 SVARQGGEETQY
TRBJ1-2 TRBV29-1 SVEVGGGAAGYT
TRBJ2-6 TRBV24-1 ATSDGFPGANVLT
TRBJ1-3 TRBV4-2 ASSQVNTKAGNTIY
TRBJ2-7 TRBV12-3/TRBV12-4 ASSLTSPYNGQY
TRBJ1-2 TRBV24-1 ATTRGYGGYT
TRBJ2-4 TRBV18 ASSPRGLAGGVQY
TRBJ2-7 TRBV5-1 ASSPTNYYEQY
TRBJ1-5 TRBV6-5 ASSQTGVVGNQPQH
TRBJ1-5 TRBV20-1 SARRGANSNQPQH
TRBJ2-1 TRBV7-3 ASSPHRGLRDDEQF
TRBJ2-2 TRBV7-9 ASSGGLAENTGELF